The source of this T cell receptor (beta chain) is a study of OX40 agonist ivuxolimab in advanced cancers. Looking at the study overall: Enrolled patients in dose escalation had cancers that were hepatocellular carcinoma, melanoma, renal cell or head and neck cancer. Partial responses were achieved by three patients, one with hepatocellular carcinoma and two with cutaneous melanoma.

Clones were read by immunoSEQ multiplex PCR, and TCRdb kept only the in-frame ones, dropping some. In the table there are some 83,000 clones, approximately 84% of which are singletons. The sequence derives from an adult with an advanced solid tumor such as melanoma, head and neck, liver or kidney cancer. The sample in question was CD4+ or CD8+ T cells sorted from blood, obtained in a trial of the OX40 agonist ivuxolimab.

The CDR3 is CASSLSGTSGSNEQFF. DNA for the CDR3: TGTGCCAGCAGCTTATCAGGGACTAGCGGAAGCAATGAGCAGTTCTTC. The V and J genes are TRBV7-8 and TRBJ2-1; 11 bases are shared with TRBD2. Germline V lookup: CDR1 SGHVS, CDR2 FQNEAQ. V lost 2 bases to trimming and J lost 6 bases; unmatched junction nucleotides: 6. The CDR3 loop spans 16 amino acids.